The rows below give T cell receptor beta chains drawn from one sample of a study of cytomegalovirus exposure and HLA in healthy donors. Here immunoSEQ multiplex PCR was the method, and the copy in TCRdb shows in-frame clones only, minus some. The table includes tens of thousands of clones, about 81% detected once. Sequencing used PBMCs. The source of these receptors is a man aged 45-65 years in good health and CMV-seropositive. Both conserved end residues are trimmed from each CDR3. Fields, in order: J gene, V gene, CDR3 length, clone size, CDR3 protein. The size field is filled for only some rows; it gives once, few, many or a size class.

TRBJ1-5 TRBV4-2 13 - ASSQDGGQNQPQH
TRBJ1-2 TRBV18 12 - ASSPPTESYGYT
TRBJ2-4 TRBV28 16 - ASSFRPGRKLAKNIQY
TRBJ1-1 TRBV19 15 - ASSLRLGGAFSAEAF
TRBJ2-2 TRBV9 12 once ASSRGPSTGELF
TRBJ2-5 TRBV7-2 16 - ASSLRVGAGGPQETQY
TRBJ2-7 TRBV5-6 12 - ASSPFDRVLKQY
TRBJ2-7 TRBV6-5 12 - ASNLQGFGDEQY
TRBJ1-2 TRBV5-5 13 - ASSLGAGGGDGYT
TRBJ1-5 TRBV30 13 - AWSPGGAASQPQH
TRBJ2-3 TRBV7-9 13 - ASSILVLGTDTQY
TRBJ2-2 TRBV6-5 12 - ASSRQGTAGELF
- TRBV5-4 11 - ASSSGLLLEQY
TRBJ1-2 TRBV2 13 few ASRVTGGWNYGYT
TRBJ2-7 TRBV27 12 - ASSLDRDIREQY
TRBJ1-1 TRBV27 14 - ASSQGAGVLSTEAF
TRBJ1-1 TRBV25-1 10 - ASSATGTEAF
TRBJ2-1 TRBV27 12 - ASSLNGRAYEQF
TRBJ1-1 TRBV9 11 - ASSVGGRTEAF
TRBJ2-1 TRBV28 15 - ASSLAPIDGYYNEPF
TRBJ1-2 TRBV28 13 - ASMLSRLRDYGYT
TRBJ1-1 TRBV4-3 11 once ASSQDMRIGAF
TRBJ2-1 TRBV6-5 13 - ASSSRDRGHNEQF
TRBJ1-2 TRBV5-6 14 - ASSPARELIPYGYT
TRBJ1-2 TRBV6-1 13 - ASTQSGGFYGGYT
TRBJ1-5 TRBV7-2 15 - ASSFGSGTGGNQPQH
TRBJ1-2 TRBV30 13 - AWSVLRGRVAGYT
TRBJ2-1 TRBV10-1 14 once ASSEYRRERYNEQF
TRBJ1-1 TRBV4-1 11 - ASSLRQGYEAF
TRBJ2-7 TRBV6-5 12 - ASSYSTGASEQY
TRBJ1-4 TRBV5-4 15 few ASSLAGQVQSNEKLF
TRBJ2-5 TRBV7-9 14 - ASSGDPLGSQETQY
TRBJ2-6 TRBV19 12 once ASSLGRGSNVLT
TRBJ2-3 TRBV2 13 - ASRQDRDITDTQY
TRBJ2-1 TRBV6-5 12 once ASISDRDENEQF
TRBJ2-7 TRBV30 11 - AWIRQGLKEQY
TRBJ2-3 TRBV27 13 - ASSELTGGIDTQY
TRBJ2-7 TRBV30 13 - AWSSGRRGGGEQY
TRBJ1-4 TRBV12-5 13 - ASGSGQALNEKLF
TRBJ2-1 TRBV7-4 10 - ASSPGGGGKF
TRBJ1-2 TRBV27 11 few ASSRTGGYGYT
TRBJ2-1 TRBV7-3 15 - ASSLTSPLAGGSEQF